The 10 T cell receptor beta chains listed next were all sequenced from one sample in a study of blood T cell repertoires in COVID-19. Clones were sequenced by immunoSEQ multiplex PCR, and TCRdb holds only the in-frame ones, with some missing. The data contain 65,000 to 70,000 clones, approximately 78% of them singletons. Sample: peripheral blood. These receptors originate from a human donor in a cohort sampled during active COVID-19.

The rearrangement uses TRBV5-6 and TRBJ2-2; a possible D gene is TRBD1 (5 bases). The CDR3 has 15 amino acids. Trimming stripped 5 bases from V and 4 bases from J, with 15 bases between. Germline-derived CDR1 and CDR2 are SGHDT and YYEEEE. This CDR3 reads CASSFQGMGTGELFF. The CDR3 DNA follows: TGTGCCAGCAGTTTCCAGGGTATGGGCACCGGGGAGCTGTTTTTT.

This clone has just a few counts. The chain is built from TRBV2 and TRBJ2-2; D not resolved. CDR1 is SNHLY and CDR2 is FYNNEI in the germline V gene. The CDR3 length is 13 residues. V lost 8 bases and J lost 3, with 10 bases in between. CDR3 sequence: CASSRGYTGELFF. CDR3 nucleotides: TGTGCCAGCTCAAGAGGTTACACCGGGGAGCTGTTTTTT.

The chain uses TRBV28 and TRBJ2-7; 8 bases are a match to TRBD1. V lost 6 bases to trimming and J lost 9 bases; unmatched junction nucleotides: 13. CDR1 and CDR2 (germline): MDHEN, SYDVKM. The length of the CDR3 is 14 residues. CDR3 nucleotides: TGTGCCAGCAGGATGCCAGGGGGCTCCCCGGGGCAGTACTTC. This translates into CASRMPGGSPGQYF.

This chain uses TRBV7-3 with TRBJ2-1, with a tentative D call TRBD1 (6 bases). The CDR3 length is 13 residues. Between the trimmed V and J ends, which lost 3 bases and 10 bases, there was a span of 13 bases. Germline CDR1 and CDR2: SGHTA and FQGTGA. CDR3 sequence (DNA): TGTGCCAGCAGCTTCTACAGGGATGAAGAGCAGTTCTTC. This encodes CASSFYRDEEQFF.

This clone was counted once. This chain joins TRBV18 and TRBJ1-2, with TRBD1 identical over 8 bases. Germline trimming cut 2 bases from V and 3 bases from J; bases unmatched to any gene: 5. Looked up from germline, CDR1 is KGHSH and CDR2 is LQKENI. The CDR3 is 15 amino acids. CDR3 bases: TGTGCCAGCTCACCAACAGGGGGGAACTACTATGGCTACACCTTC. Translation: CASSPTGGNYYGYTF.

This clone came up once. V is TRBV5-5 and J is TRBJ1-2, with 10 bases lining up with TRBD1. The CDR3 is 18 residues long. The junction had 18 bases not matched to a gene; V was cut back by 5 bases and J by 5 bases. The germline gives CDR1 SGHKS, CDR2 YYEKEE (reference sequence). The CDR3 bases are TGTGCCAGCAGTCGGACTACACGGGACAGGGGTATTGGGTATGGCTACACCTTC. This gives the protein CASSRTTRDRGIGYGYTF.

J is TRBJ1-2 and V is TRBV19; D is possibly TRBD1 (5 bases). Germline CDR1 and CDR2: LNHDA and SQIVND (reference sequence). The germline V and J ends were trimmed by 8 bases and 3 bases, with 19 bases remaining between them. This CDR3 is built from 15 residues. CDR3 in DNA: TGTGCCAGTGGAACAGGACCCCTCCGGGACTATGGCTACACCTTC. Protein product: CASGTGPLRDYGYTF.

The chain couples TRBV3-1 (or the pseudogene TRBV3-2) to TRBJ2-2; unclear D gene. Looked up from germline, CDR1 is LGHDT and CDR2 is YNNKEL (reference sequence). V was shortened by 0 bases and J by 4 bases, with 6 bases between the two germline ends. This CDR3 has 14 residues. The CDR3 bases are TGTGCCAGCAGCCAAGATCATTCCACCGGGGAGCTGTTTTTT. Residues: CASSQDHSTGELFF.

The chain uses TRBV30 and TRBJ2-7; 8 bases map to TRBD2. V was pared by 5 bases and J by 12 bases, with 12 bases of the junction left unmatched. The germline gives CDR1 GTSNPN, CDR2 SVGIG (reference sequence). This CDR3 is 12 amino acids long. The CDR3 here is CAWGRGGNDPYF. CDR3 coding DNA: TGTGCCTGGGGCCGGGGGGGGAACGATCCGTACTTC.

The chain has TRBV4-3 and TRBJ2-2, with TRBD1 identical over 7 bases. V was clipped by 0 bases and J by 4 bases; unmatched bases: 5. This CDR3 spans 16 amino acids. Germline V CDR1 and CDR2: LGHNA, YSLEER. The CDR3 protein is CASSQDIGGATGELFF. The CDR3 DNA is TGCGCCAGCAGCCAAGATATAGGGGGCGCCACCGGGGAGCTGTTTTTT.